This T cell receptor beta chain was documented in a study of identical twins. Overall study findings and caveats: It was cross-sectional statistical analysis, not following the same donors, that the conclusions relied on. Abundant beta clonotypes from cord blood bore fewer insertions; memory repertoires lacked this pattern. With beta out-of-frame sequences, excess sharing by twins was weaker.

Only healthy Caucasians were included as donors. TCRdb redid the calling of the 5' RACE reads with MiXCR, one entry per CDR3 protein. The sample holds more than 1.5 million distinct CDR3 sequences; around a third are singletons and the top ten take around 0.3%. Note on this clonotype: Antigen unknown.

The clonotype was recovered from a newborn girl in good health. The sample was cord blood.

The CDR3 bases are TGTGCCAGCAGGCTATGGGGGGCCGCTTTCTTT. Translated: CASRLWGAAFF. The chain employs TRBV6-1 and TRBJ1-1, with D maybe TRBD1 (6 bases). The CDR3 spans 11 residues. V lost 6 bases and J 11 bases, leaving 13 bases between the germline ends. Germline lookup yields CDR1 MNHNS and CDR2 SASEGT.